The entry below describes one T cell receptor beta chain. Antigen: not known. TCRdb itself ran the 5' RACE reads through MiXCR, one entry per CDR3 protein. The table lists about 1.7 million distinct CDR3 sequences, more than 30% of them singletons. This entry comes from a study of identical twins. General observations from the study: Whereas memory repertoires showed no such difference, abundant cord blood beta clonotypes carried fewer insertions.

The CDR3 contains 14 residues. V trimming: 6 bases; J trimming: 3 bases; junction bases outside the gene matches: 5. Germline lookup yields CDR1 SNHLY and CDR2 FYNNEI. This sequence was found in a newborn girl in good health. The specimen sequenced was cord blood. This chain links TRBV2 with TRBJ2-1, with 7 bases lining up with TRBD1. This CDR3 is CASSGQAHYNEQFF. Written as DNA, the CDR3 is TGTGCCAGCAGCGGACAGGCCCACTACAATGAGCAGTTCTTC.